Listed below are T cell receptor beta chains from one sample, sequenced in a study of blood T cell repertoires in COVID-19. Assay: immunoSEQ multiplex PCR; the TCRdb copy retains only in-frame clones and omits some. The table includes about 140,000 clones, roughly 87% detected once. Sample: peripheral blood. The source of these receptors is a human donor in a cohort sampled during active COVID-19. Both conserved end residues are part of each CDR3.

v_gene	CDR3aa
TRBV11-1	CASSFRDSGEKLFF
TRBV28	CASSYMESGTAREKLFF
TRBV9	CASGRAGRAEAFF
TRBV5-1	CASSGRLAGGNYNEQFF
TRBV30	CAWSGTATNEKLFF
TRBV9	CASSSQGSLNTEAFF
TRBV6-5	CASSYEFYNSPLHF
TRBV25-1	CASSATSGYEQYF
TRBV28	CASSFRVGTYEQYF
TRBV2	CASRDIAYEQYF
TRBV7-9	CASSPDSDGYTF
TRBV28	CASRDRNEKLFF
TRBV27	CASGPYGTGQETQYF
TRBV4-1	CASSQDRAIAGKETQYF
TRBV30	CAWNRDSNQPQHF
TRBV7-3	CASRQTSFDEQFF
TRBV27	CASSHEGVSGNTIYF
TRBV6-1	CASSAEGTGTLTEAFF
TRBV5-4	CASSLGRQKGEAFF
TRBV12-3/TRBV12-4	CASSQGTGEQYF
TRBV24-1	CATSDSQGLSYEQYF
TRBV24-1	CATRGQGPRFGNQPQHF
TRBV15	CATSRDRTSGDTQYF
TRBV28	CASSLNTGRDQPQHF
TRBV30	CAWRRAEKYEQYF
TRBV24-1	CATSDADRGMTGELFF
TRBV18	CASSPLSGLSSYEQYF
TRBV20-1	CSAAGAYEQYF
TRBV2	CASSERQGGFANYGYTF
TRBV30	CAWDAGAGYGYTF
TRBV28	CASSLAGGLQPQHF
TRBV5-4	CASSLAGGGEKLFF
TRBV5-1	CASSLASREDEQFF
TRBV2	CASSSTTGITEAFF
TRBV2	CASSDFPGKLFF
TRBV5-1	CASSLGQGDEQFF
TRBV4-1	CASSQEVGTTYNEQFF
TRBV5-1	CASSSSTGRNIQYF
TRBV9	CASSVGRGRGQGEQFF
TRBV6-1	CASSEIAGGTYGYTF
TRBV30	CASQGQGSYGYTF
TRBV19	CASSIVQSDQPQHF